This TCR beta chain comes out of a study of PD-1 blockade in classical Hodgkin lymphoma (dated by TCRdb to the early 2020s). Broadly, across the study: Nivolumab dosing was 3 mg/kg intravenously every 2 weeks, continuing until either disease progression or unacceptable toxicity. A peripheral blood immune signature of response to PD-1 blockade in classical Hodgkin lymphoma was defined using TCR beta sequencing and CyTOF. General findings and caveats noted by the study authors: The study was restricted to a single clinical trial cohort, and the causes of repertoire differences, possibly disease activity or prior therapy, were left undefined. Baseline diversity similar to that of newly diagnosed patients was observed in trial patients achieving complete response, whereas significantly lower diversity was observed in partial responders and progressors. A significant rise by C4D1 was seen in CD4+ but not CD8+ TCR diversity (p=0.0027 vs p=0.16), with the rise being most apparent in complete responders (p=0.02). Newly diagnosed patients were reported to have lower baseline TCR diversity than healthy donors, and relapsed/refractory patients were reported to have lower baseline TCR diversity still. Lower diversity was seen in patients whose nivolumab began less than 1 year after ASCT, and these patients were left out of later analyses so that immune reconstitution would not confound the results.

Trimming costs V 6 bases and J 4 bases, and their ends lie 5 bases apart. Its CDR3 holds 11 amino acids, cysteine through phenylalanine. The read is trimmed to its CDR3 DNA, 33 bases read in frame from base 1. CDR1 and CDR2 (MGHDK, SYGVNS) derive from the germline V gene. According to the study, the label for this sample's time point signals: cycle 1 day 1 (C1D1), immediately before nivolumab initiation. Every trial patient had relapsed after autologous stem cell transplantation, and cohorts A, B and C differed in prior brentuximab vedotin exposure. The trial cohort included 45 to 65 patients with relapsed/refractory classical Hodgkin lymphoma, and each patient had a best overall response of complete response, partial response or progressive disease. Single-agent nivolumab was administered to trial patients in the multi-cohort phase II CheckMate 205 trial. Best overall response was determined by an independent review committee according to the 2007 International Working Group response criteria. Trial PBMCs were collected just before the start of nivolumab (C1D1) and during therapy at cycle 2 day 1 and cycle 4 day 1. Peripheral blood was collected in 8 mL Vacutainer Cell Preparation Tubes, from which PBMCs were isolated by centrifugation and then cryopreserved.

Genomic DNA was isolated using the Qiagen DNeasy kit from unsorted PBMCs as well as from negatively selected CD4+ and CD8+ fractions. Using primers that anneal to V and J segments, immunoSEQ multiplex PCR amplified the TCR beta CDR3 regions. A synthetic immune receptor repertoire was used to minimize amplification bias, and remaining bias was computationally removed after sequencing. Turning to the authors' computational methods: Repertoire diversity was quantified as the Shannon entropy index using custom Python scripts. Unsorted, CD4+ and CD8+ repertoires were examined separately, except in combined analyses, for which CD4+ and CD8+ sequences were merged in silico. Clonal expansion was defined as at least a 2-fold frequency increase after treatment relative to C1D1, with a pseudocount of 0.5 for undetected baseline clones. Singleton clones were defined as clones with 0 or 1 copy at C1D1, and non-singleton clones were defined as clones with 2 or more copies. By matching protein sequences in sorted samples from the same patient, clones expanded in unsorted samples were annotated as CD4+, CD8+ or unknown. Wilcoxon tests on paired samples were used to test changes in diversity from C1D1 to C4D1. The immuneACCESS repertoire file appears here via TCRdb, limited to in-frame rearrangements. These files lack a portion of the clones; in checked studies, under half of the deficit traces to unresolved V genes, and the cause of the others is not known. V and J calls and clone size are copied from that table; D and trimming were computed from the DNA. Present in this sample are some 100,000 clones, around 90% of which were seen just once. Of the sample, less than 3.5% falls within the top ten clones.

As to this clone: Its antigen target is currently unknown. No base quality values were provided; no much bigger clone lies one nucleotide off.

The TCR was taken from a human donor with classical Hodgkin lymphoma. This sample comprised peripheral blood mononuclear cells (PBMCs), obtained at baseline. The rearrangement combines TRBV25-1 with TRBJ2-3; the D segment cannot be called with confidence. The CDR3 region has the sequence CASRHSDTQYF. In nucleotide form, the sequence is TGTGCCAGCAGGCATTCAGATACGCAGTATTTT.